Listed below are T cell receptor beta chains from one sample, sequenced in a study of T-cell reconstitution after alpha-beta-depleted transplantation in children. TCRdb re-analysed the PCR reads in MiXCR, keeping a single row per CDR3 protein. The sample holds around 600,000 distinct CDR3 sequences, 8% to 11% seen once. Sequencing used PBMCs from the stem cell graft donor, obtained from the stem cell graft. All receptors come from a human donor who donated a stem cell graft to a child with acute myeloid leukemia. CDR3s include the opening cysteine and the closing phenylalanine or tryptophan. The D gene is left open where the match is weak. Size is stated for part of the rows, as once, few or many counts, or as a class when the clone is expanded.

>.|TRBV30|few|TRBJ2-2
TGTGCCTGGAGTGTGGGCCGAACGAACACCGGGGAGCTGTTTTTT
CAWSVGRTNTGELFF
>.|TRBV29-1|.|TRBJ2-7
TGCAGCGTTGAAGAGGGAGGACTTGGGGACTACGAGCAGTACTTC
CSVEEGGLGDYEQYF
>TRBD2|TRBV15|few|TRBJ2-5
TGTGCCACCAGCAGAGATCGCGGGAGGGGGGAGACCCAGTACTTC
CATSRDRGRGETQYF
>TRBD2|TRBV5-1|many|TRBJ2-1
TGCGCCAGCAGCTTGCAGACTAGCGGGACCTACAATGAGCAGTTCTTC
CASSLQTSGTYNEQFF
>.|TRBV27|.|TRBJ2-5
TGTGCCAGCAGTTTATATGCACCGCAGGGTCGGGTAACAGAGACCCAGTACTTC
CASSLYAPQGRVTETQYF
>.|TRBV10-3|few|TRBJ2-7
TGTGCCATCAGTGAGAGGGGACACGAGTACGAGCAGTACTTC
CAISERGHEYEQYF
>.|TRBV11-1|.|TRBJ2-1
TGTGCCAGCAGCACCACCAATGAGCAGTTCTTC
CASSTTNEQFF
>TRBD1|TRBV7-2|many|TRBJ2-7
TGTGCCAGCAGTCGACGGACAGGCTACGAGCAGTACTTC
CASSRRTGYEQYF
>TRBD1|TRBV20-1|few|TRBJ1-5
TGCAGTGCCATATCTGGACAGGGTGGGCAGCCCCAGCATTTT
CSAISGQGGQPQHF
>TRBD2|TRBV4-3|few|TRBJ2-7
TGCGCCAGCAGCTATCAACTAGCGGGAGACTCGTACGAGCAGTACTTC
CASSYQLAGDSYEQYF
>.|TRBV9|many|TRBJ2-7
TGTGCCAGCAGCGTAGAAATAGCGGACCCCTACGAGCAGTACTTC
CASSVEIADPYEQYF
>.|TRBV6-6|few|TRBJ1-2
TGTGCCAGCAACCCCCCCCAGGAAGATGGCTACACCTTC
CASNPPQEDGYTF
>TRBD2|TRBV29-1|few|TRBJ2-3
TGCAGCGTGGGATCTCCTAGCGGGAGGGCCCGTAATACGCAGTATTTT
CSVGSPSGRARNTQYF
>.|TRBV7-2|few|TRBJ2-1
TGTGCCAGCAGCCCCGGGCTCGGGGTCTCCTACAATGAGCAGTTCTTC
CASSPGLGVSYNEQFF
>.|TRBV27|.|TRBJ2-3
TGTGCCAGCAGTTCACCCCACGAGCGGAGCACAGATACGCAGTATTTT
CASSSPHERSTDTQYF
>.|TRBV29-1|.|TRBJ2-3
TGCAGCGTTGAAGAGGCAGGGGTACAGTCAGATACGCAGTATTTT
CSVEEAGVQSDTQYF
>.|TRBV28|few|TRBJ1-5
TGTGCCAGCAGTTTTGGGGAACTCCAGCCCCAGCATTTT
CASSFGELQPQHF
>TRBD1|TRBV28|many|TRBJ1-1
TGTGCCAGCAGGCTCAGGACAGGGGGCACTGAAGCTTTCTTT
CASRLRTGGTEAFF
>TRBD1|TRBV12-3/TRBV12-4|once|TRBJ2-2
TGTGCCAGCAGGCTAGGGGGCGAGACCGGGGAGCTGTTTTTT
CASRLGGETGELFF
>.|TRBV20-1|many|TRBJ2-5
TGCAGTGCTAGAGTGGCCGGACAAGAGACCCAGTACTTC
CSARVAGQETQYF
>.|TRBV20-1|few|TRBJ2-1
TGCAGTGCGAATCACGCTAGCAGGGATGAGCAGTTCTTC
CSANHASRDEQFF
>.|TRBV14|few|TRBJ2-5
TGTGCCAGCAGCCAATCAATAGTCCGAGAGACCCAGTACTTC
CASSQSIVRETQYF
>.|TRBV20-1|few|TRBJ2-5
TGCAGTGTTCGGTCGCTCGGAGAGACCCAGTACTTC
CSVRSLGETQYF
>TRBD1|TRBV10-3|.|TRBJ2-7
TGTGCCACCCAGGGGGCAGAGATCACCTACGAGCAGTACTTC
CATQGAEITYEQYF
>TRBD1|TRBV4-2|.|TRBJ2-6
TGTCCCAGCAGCCAAGCTGGGGGTGGGACAGTTCGCGGGGCCAACGTCCTGACTTTC
CPSSQAGGGTVRGANVLTF
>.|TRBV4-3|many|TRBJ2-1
TGCGCCAGCAGCCAGGACAGATTTGGGCGAGAGCAGTTCTTC
CASSQDRFGREQFF
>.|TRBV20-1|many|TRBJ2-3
TGCAGTGCTAGGAAGCCTTTTAGCACAGATACGCAGTATTTT
CSARKPFSTDTQYF
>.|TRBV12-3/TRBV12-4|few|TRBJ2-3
TGTGCCAGCAGTTTATTCCCGGGACGAGCTGTGGGAGATACGCAGTATTTT
CASSLFPGRAVGDTQYF
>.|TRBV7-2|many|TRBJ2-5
TGTGCCAGCAGCCCCACCGTCCCAAGGACCCAGTACTTC
CASSPTVPRTQYF
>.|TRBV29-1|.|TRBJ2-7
TGCAGCGTTGAAGGATCCAAATCAGAGCAGTACTTC
CSVEGSKSEQYF
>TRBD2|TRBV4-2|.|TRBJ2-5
TGTGCCAGCAGCCAAGATGGGGCTAGCGGGAGAGATGTGAAAGAGACCCAGTACTTC
CASSQDGASGRDVKETQYF
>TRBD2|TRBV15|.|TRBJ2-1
TGTGCCACCAGCAGACTAGGACTAGCGGGAGGGGGTGAGCAGTTCTTC
CATSRLGLAGGGEQFF
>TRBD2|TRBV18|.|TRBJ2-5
TGTGCCAGCTCACCAGCGACTAGCGGGGCCCCAGAGACCCAGTACTTC
CASSPATSGAPETQYF
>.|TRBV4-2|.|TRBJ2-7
TGTGCCAGCAGCCAAGCCCTACGCGACGAGCAGTACTTC
CASSQALRDEQYF
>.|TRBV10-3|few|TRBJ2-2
TGTGCCATCAGTGGGGGGGACACCGGGGAGCTGTTTTTT
CAISGGDTGELFF
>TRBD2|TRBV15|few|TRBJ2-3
TGTGCCACCAGCAGATTTCGGGCTAGCGGGAAAGCTAGCACAGATACGCAGTATTTT
CATSRFRASGKASTDTQYF
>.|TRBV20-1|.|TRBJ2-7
TGCAGTGCTAGGGGCAGGGCTACCTACGAGCAGTACTTC
CSARGRATYEQYF
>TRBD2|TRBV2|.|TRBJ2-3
TGTGCCAGCAGTGATTCGCGAGCGGGAGTTGATACGCAGTATTTT
CASSDSRAGVDTQYF
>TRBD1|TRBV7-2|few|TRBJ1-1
TGTGCCAGCAGCTTAGCGGCAGGGGGTCAGACTGAAGCTTTCTTT
CASSLAAGGQTEAFF
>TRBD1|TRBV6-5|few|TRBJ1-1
TGTGCCAGCAGTTACCTGGGGACAGGGGGGAGGAACACTGAAGCTTTCTTT
CASSYLGTGGRNTEAFF
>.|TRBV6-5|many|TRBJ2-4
TGTGCCAGCAGTTACCAGAACATTCAGTACTTC
CASSYQNIQYF